These 10 T cell receptor beta chains were sequenced from one sample in a study of blood T cell repertoires in COVID-19. This table comes from immunoSEQ multiplex PCR, and its TCRdb copy is limited to in-frame clones, with some not included. The sample includes approximately 210,000 clones, roughly 79% of them seen just once. Sequences were obtained from PBMCs or T cells enriched from blood (not recorded which). Source of these receptors: a woman aged 50 to 60 with acute COVID-19.

This chain connects TRBV7-2 to TRBJ2-3, with 8 positions matching TRBD2. Trimming took 1 base from V and 3 from J; bases not matched to a gene: 6. The CDR3 contains 16 residues. Germline CDR1 is SGHTA and CDR2 is FQGNSA. CDR3: CASSLVSGVGTDTQYF. The CDR3 DNA reads as TGTGCCAGCAGCTTAGTTAGCGGGGTCGGTACAGATACGCAGTATTTT.

The sample holds a few counts of this clone. The chain is built from TRBV7-9 and TRBJ1-5; D is possibly TRBD1 (6 bases). V was cut by 2 bases and J by 12 bases, with 14 bases left in between. Germline V gene sequence: CDR1 SEHNR, CDR2 FQNEAQ (reference sequence). CDR3 length: 13 residues. The CDR3 DNA is TGTGCCAGCAGCTTAATGTTGGGGGCGCACCAGCATTTT. Its protein product is CASSLMLGAHQHF.

This clone was observed a handful of times. V gene TRBV9 combines with J gene TRBJ2-7; D may be TRBD2 (5 bases). CDR1 is SGDLS, CDR2 YYNGEE, per germline. The V end was cut by 0 bases, the J end by 3 bases, with 10 bases between. The CDR3 runs to 14 residues. In DNA, the CDR3 is TGTGCCAGCAGCGTAGGGTCGGGGTACTACGAGCAGTACTTC. Encoded protein: CASSVGSGYYEQYF. Drawing the rest from reference TRBV9 and TRBJ2-7, the complete variable domain is DSGVTQTPKHLITATGQRVTLRCSPRSGDLSVYWYQQSLDQGLQFLIQYYNGEERAKGNILERFSAQQFPDLHSELNLSSLELGDSALYFCASSVGSGYYEQYFGPGTRLTVT.

CDR3 amino acids: CASSLRRGVYNEQFF. The CDR3 coding sequence is TGTGCCAGTAGTTTGAGGCGGGGGGTTTACAATGAGCAGTTCTTC. The chain uses TRBV19 and TRBJ2-1, with TRBD2 identical over 8 bases. The V gene's germline CDR1 is LNHDA and CDR2 SQIVND (reference sequence). The CDR3 contains 15 residues. J gave up 4 bases and V 5 bases, and 7 bases lay outside the gene matches.

The chain uses TRBV29-1 and TRBJ1-1; weak D call: TRBD1 (6 bases). Trimming took 0 bases from V and 5 from J, leaving 16 bases between them. Germline values: CDR1 SQVTM, CDR2 ANQGSEA. The CDR3 totals 15 residues. CDR3 loop: CSVEDRDTRETEAFF. The CDR3 DNA reads as TGCAGCGTTGAAGACCGGGACACTCGAGAGACTGAAGCTTTCTTT.

CDR3 coding DNA: TGTGCCAGCTCACCACTGGGACAGGCCACTGAAGCTTTCTTT. Translated: CASSPLGQATEAFF. The V call is TRBV18, the J call TRBJ1-1; 8 positions match TRBD1. This CDR3 has 14 amino acids. Germline V gene data show CDR1 as KGHSH and CDR2 as LQKENI. V was pared by 1 base and J by 4 bases, with 2 bases of the junction left unmatched. Together with reference TRBV18 and TRBJ1-1, the CDR3 gives the full variable domain: NAGVMQNPRHLVRRRGQEARLRCSPMKGHSHVYWYRQLPEEGLKFMVYLQKENIIDESGMPKERFSAEFPKEGPSILRIQQVVRGDSAAYFCASSPLGQATEAFFGQGTRLTVV.

The rearrangement joins TRBV19 to TRBJ2-6; possible D gene TRBD1, 6 bases. CDR3 length: 17 residues. Germline CDR1 and CDR2: LNHDA and SQIVND (reference sequence). Trimming took off 7 bases at V and 0 bases at J, with 16 bases between the two ends. The chain's CDR3 is CASTYRALSSGANVLTF. Here the CDR3 DNA reads TGTGCCAGTACATACAGGGCCCTTAGCTCTGGGGCCAACGTCCTGACTTTC.

The chain combines TRBV19 with TRBJ2-7; 8 bases align to TRBD2. In germline, CDR1 is LNHDA, CDR2 SQIVND (reference sequence). After removal of 8 bases from V and 6 bases from J, the junction contained 12 bases not matched to a gene. This CDR3 comprises 14 residues. The DNA of the CDR3 is TGTGCCAGTGAAAGCGGGGGAGGGCCTGGCGAGCAGTACTTC. Its translation is CASESGGGPGEQYF.

V usage is TRBV6-1 and J usage is TRBJ1-1; the D is unclear. CDR1 and CDR2 from the germline V gene are MNHNS and SASEGT. This CDR3 has 14 amino acids. The V gene lost 1 base and the J gene lost 1 base, with 7 bases spanning the gap. CDR3 in DNA: TGTGCCAGCAGTGAAGTCTGGAGGAACACTGAAGCTTTCTTT. Its protein is CASSEVWRNTEAFF.

This chain uses TRBV4-3 with TRBJ2-3, with 10 bases lining up with TRBD2. V shed 1 base and J 0 bases; nucleotides not matched to a gene: 10. This CDR3 spans 19 amino acids. Germline V gives CDR1 LGHNA, CDR2 YSLEER. The CDR3, as DNA: TGCGCCAGCAGCCAAGCGGGACTAGCGTACATATCTAGCACAGATACGCAGTATTTT. This sequence encodes CASSQAGLAYISSTDTQYF.